A selection of T cell receptor beta chains follows, all from one sample in a study of beta chain features in type 1 diabetes. The assay was immunoSEQ multiplex PCR, and TCRdb's table has in-frame clones only and misses some. The table shows about 15,000 clones, with 55% to 75% occurring only once. Material: Tregs from blood. These receptors came from a man younger than 40 with type 1 diabetes. The CDR3 runs from the conserved cysteine through the conserved F or W. Fields, in order: D gene, clone size, V gene, J gene, CDR3 DNA, CDR3 protein. The D gene is left open where the match is weak. Clone size is stated in some rows and not others, as once, few, many or a class when expanded.

D gene: -
clone size: -
V gene: TRBV11-2
J gene: TRBJ2-6
CDR3 DNA: TGTGCCAGCAGCTTTCCGGAGTCTGGGGCCAACGTCCTGACTTTC
CDR3 protein: CASSFPESGANVLTF

D gene: TRBD2
clone size: -
V gene: TRBV15
J gene: TRBJ2-3
CDR3 DNA: TGTGCCACCAGCAGAGATTTCCTAGCGGGAAGCACAGATACGCAGTATTTT
CDR3 protein: CATSRDFLAGSTDTQYF

D gene: -
clone size: -
V gene: TRBV4-1
J gene: TRBJ2-1
CDR3 DNA: TGCGCCAGCAGCCAAGCACGGACTGGTCACAATGAGCAGTTCTTC
CDR3 protein: CASSQARTGHNEQFF

D gene: -
clone size: few
V gene: TRBV7-6
J gene: TRBJ2-7
CDR3 DNA: TGTGCCAGCAGCCCGACACTCGATAACTACGAGCAGTACTTC
CDR3 protein: CASSPTLDNYEQYF

D gene: TRBD1
clone size: -
V gene: TRBV29-1
J gene: TRBJ2-7
CDR3 DNA: TGCAGCGTTGAACCCGGGACAGGGCGGGGCGAGCAGTACTTC
CDR3 protein: CSVEPGTGRGEQYF

D gene: -
clone size: few
V gene: TRBV7-9
J gene: TRBJ2-7
CDR3 DNA: TGTGCCAGCAGCGCAACAAAGAACGAGCAGTACTTC
CDR3 protein: CASSATKNEQYF

D gene: -
clone size: -
V gene: TRBV5-4
J gene: TRBJ2-3
CDR3 DNA: TGTGCCAGCAGCCCGACGGGGAGCACAGATACGCAGTATTTT
CDR3 protein: CASSPTGSTDTQYF

D gene: -
clone size: -
V gene: TRBV4-1
J gene: TRBJ1-1
CDR3 DNA: TGCGCCAGCAGCCAAGGGGAGGGTAGGACTGAAGCTTTCTTT
CDR3 protein: CASSQGEGRTEAFF

D gene: -
clone size: few
V gene: TRBV2
J gene: TRBJ1-2
CDR3 DNA: TGTGCCAGCAGTGAAGAGAGGCGGGGGTATGGCTACACCTTC
CDR3 protein: CASSEERRGYGYTF

D gene: -
clone size: -
V gene: TRBV2
J gene: TRBJ2-3
CDR3 DNA: TGTGCCAGCAGTGGTGCGTTACCCACAGATACGCAGTATTTT
CDR3 protein: CASSGALPTDTQYF

D gene: -
clone size: few
V gene: TRBV19
J gene: TRBJ2-2
CDR3 DNA: TGTGCCAGTAGCGCCAAACAGGCGCCGACCGGGGAGCTGTTTTTT
CDR3 protein: CASSAKQAPTGELFF

D gene: TRBD2
clone size: -
V gene: TRBV10-3
J gene: TRBJ2-3
CDR3 DNA: TGTGCCATCAGTGATTTGGGCGGGGGGTCGACAGCAACCCCCACAGATACGCAGTATTTT
CDR3 protein: CAISDLGGGSTATPTDTQYF

D gene: -
clone size: few
V gene: TRBV10-3
J gene: TRBJ2-2
CDR3 DNA: TGTGCCATCCAGAGGGGGACCGGGGAGCTGTTTTTT
CDR3 protein: CAIQRGTGELFF

D gene: -
clone size: -
V gene: TRBV18
J gene: TRBJ2-7
CDR3 DNA: TGTGCCAGCTCACCAATCTCCTCCTACGAGCAGTACTTC
CDR3 protein: CASSPISSYEQYF

D gene: TRBD1
clone size: -
V gene: TRBV29-1
J gene: TRBJ2-4
CDR3 DNA: TGCAGCGTTGAAACAGGGGGAGCCAAAAACATTCAGTACTTC
CDR3 protein: CSVETGGAKNIQYF

D gene: -
clone size: few
V gene: TRBV7-2
J gene: TRBJ1-5
CDR3 DNA: TGTGCCAGCGCTCGTGGGGGAAGGGGGCAGCCCCAGCATTTT
CDR3 protein: CASARGGRGQPQHF

D gene: TRBD1
clone size: -
V gene: TRBV27
J gene: TRBJ2-2
CDR3 DNA: TGTGCCAGCAGTCGACAGGGCACCGGGGAGCTGTTTTTT
CDR3 protein: CASSRQGTGELFF

D gene: TRBD2
clone size: -
V gene: TRBV7-8
J gene: TRBJ2-1
CDR3 DNA: TGTGCCAGCAGCTTAGGTCTAGCGGCGGGGGAGGGTGAGCAGTTCTTC
CDR3 protein: CASSLGLAAGEGEQFF

D gene: TRBD1
clone size: -
V gene: TRBV4-2
J gene: TRBJ1-1
CDR3 DNA: TGTGCCAGCAGCCAAGGGACCTCGGCAGGGGGTTACACTGAAGCTTTCTTT
CDR3 protein: CASSQGTSAGGYTEAFF

D gene: TRBD2
clone size: -
V gene: TRBV29-1
J gene: TRBJ2-3
CDR3 DNA: TGCAGCGTTGGGTCTAGAAGCGGGAGAAGGGCAGATACGCAGTATTTT
CDR3 protein: CSVGSRSGRRADTQYF

D gene: -
clone size: -
V gene: TRBV19
J gene: TRBJ1-5
CDR3 DNA: TGTGCCAGTAGCAGGGTTAGCAATCAGCCCCAGCATTTT
CDR3 protein: CASSRVSNQPQHF

D gene: TRBD2
clone size: few
V gene: TRBV29-1
J gene: TRBJ2-1
CDR3 DNA: TGCAGCGTTATGGGACAGCGGGGGGACTCCTACAATGAGCAGTTCTTC
CDR3 protein: CSVMGQRGDSYNEQFF

D gene: TRBD2
clone size: -
V gene: TRBV5-1
J gene: TRBJ2-1
CDR3 DNA: TGCGCCAGCAGCTTGGTAGCGGGAGACAATGAGCAGTTCTTC
CDR3 protein: CASSLVAGDNEQFF

D gene: -
clone size: few
V gene: TRBV10-2
J gene: TRBJ2-1
CDR3 DNA: TGCGCCAGCGGAACAGGGAGAGGGTACAATGAGCAGTTCTTC
CDR3 protein: CASGTGRGYNEQFF

D gene: TRBD2
clone size: few
V gene: TRBV29-1
J gene: TRBJ2-4
CDR3 DNA: TGCAGCGTGGGGTCGCTGGGGGGGGACATTCAGTACTTC
CDR3 protein: CSVGSLGGDIQYF

D gene: -
clone size: -
V gene: TRBV29-1
J gene: TRBJ1-2
CDR3 DNA: TGCAGCGTCGACAGTAAGGGCTACACCTTC
CDR3 protein: CSVDSKGYTF

D gene: -
clone size: -
V gene: TRBV7-8
J gene: TRBJ1-2
CDR3 DNA: TGTGCCAGCAGTCTTGGACGGGAGGAGTATGGCTACACCTTC
CDR3 protein: CASSLGREEYGYTF

D gene: -
clone size: -
V gene: TRBV7-9
J gene: TRBJ2-1
CDR3 DNA: TGTGCCAGCAGCTTAGATTCGGGTTCCTACAATGAGCAGTTCTTC
CDR3 protein: CASSLDSGSYNEQFF